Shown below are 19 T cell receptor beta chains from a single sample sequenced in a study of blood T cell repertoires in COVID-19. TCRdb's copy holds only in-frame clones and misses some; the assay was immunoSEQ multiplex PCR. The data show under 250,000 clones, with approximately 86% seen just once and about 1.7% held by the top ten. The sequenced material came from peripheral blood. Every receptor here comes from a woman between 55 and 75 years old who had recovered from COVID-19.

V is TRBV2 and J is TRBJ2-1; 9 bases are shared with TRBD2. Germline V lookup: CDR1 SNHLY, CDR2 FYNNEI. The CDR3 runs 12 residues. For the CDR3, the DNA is TGTGTGGCGGGGGGGCCTATTAATGAGCAGTTCTTC. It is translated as CVAGGPINEQFF.

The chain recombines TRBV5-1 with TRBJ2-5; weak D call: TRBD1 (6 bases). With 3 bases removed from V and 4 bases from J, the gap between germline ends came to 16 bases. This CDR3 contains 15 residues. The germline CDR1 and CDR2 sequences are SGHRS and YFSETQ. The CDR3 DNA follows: TGCGCCAGCAGCTCCGAAACAGGGTCGGGAGAGACCCAGTACTTC. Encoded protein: CASSSETGSGETQYF.

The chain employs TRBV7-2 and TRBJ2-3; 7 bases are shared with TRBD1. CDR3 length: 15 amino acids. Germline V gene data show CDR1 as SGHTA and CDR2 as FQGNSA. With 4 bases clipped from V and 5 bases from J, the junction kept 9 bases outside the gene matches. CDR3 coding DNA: TGTGCCAGCAGCTCGAATAACAGGGGTAGAGATACGCAGTATTTT. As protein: CASSSNNRGRDTQYF. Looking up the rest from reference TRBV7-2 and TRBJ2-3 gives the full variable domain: GAGVSQSPSNKVTEKGKDVELRCDPISGHTALYWYRQSLGQGLEFLIYFQGNSAPDKSGLPSDRFSAERTGGSVSTLTIQRTQQEDSAVYLCASSSNNRGRDTQYFGPGTRLTVL.

CDR3 nucleotides: TGTGCCAGCAGCAAGACAGTGAACAATGAAAAACTGTTTTTT. Translating gives CASSKTVNNEKLFF. The chain couples TRBV28 to TRBJ1-4; possibly TRBD1 for D (5 bases). This CDR3 has 14 amino acids. The ends were cut back, 6 bases at V and 5 bases at J, with 13 bases in the middle. Germline V CDR1 and CDR2: MDHEN, SYDVKM.

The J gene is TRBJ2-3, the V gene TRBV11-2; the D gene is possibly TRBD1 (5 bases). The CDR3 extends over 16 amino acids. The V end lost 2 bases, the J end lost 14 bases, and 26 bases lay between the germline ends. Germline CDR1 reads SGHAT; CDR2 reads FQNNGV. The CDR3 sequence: CASSLQGRSNLAPRYF. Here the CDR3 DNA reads TGTGCCAGCAGCTTACAGGGCAGGTCCAATCTGGCCCCGCGGTATTTT.

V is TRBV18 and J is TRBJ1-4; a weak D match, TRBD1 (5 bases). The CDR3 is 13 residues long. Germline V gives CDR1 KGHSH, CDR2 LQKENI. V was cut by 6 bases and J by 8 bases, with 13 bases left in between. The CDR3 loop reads CASSQGRDEKLFF. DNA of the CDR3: TGTGCCAGCTCTCAAGGGAGGGACGAAAAACTGTTTTTT.

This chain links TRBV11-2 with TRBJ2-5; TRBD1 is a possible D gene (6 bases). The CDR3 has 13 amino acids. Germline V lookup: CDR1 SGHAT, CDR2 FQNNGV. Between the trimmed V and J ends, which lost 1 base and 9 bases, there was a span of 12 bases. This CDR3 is CASSLGRQAPQYF. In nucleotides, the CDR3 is TGTGCCAGCAGCTTAGGCCGACAGGCGCCCCAGTACTTC.

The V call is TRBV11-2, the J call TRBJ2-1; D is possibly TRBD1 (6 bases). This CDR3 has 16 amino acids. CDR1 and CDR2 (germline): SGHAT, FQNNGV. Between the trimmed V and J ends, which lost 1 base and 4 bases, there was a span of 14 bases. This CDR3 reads CASSLARGQGYNEQFF. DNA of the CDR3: TGTGCCAGCAGCTTAGCCCGGGGCCAGGGGTACAATGAGCAGTTCTTC.

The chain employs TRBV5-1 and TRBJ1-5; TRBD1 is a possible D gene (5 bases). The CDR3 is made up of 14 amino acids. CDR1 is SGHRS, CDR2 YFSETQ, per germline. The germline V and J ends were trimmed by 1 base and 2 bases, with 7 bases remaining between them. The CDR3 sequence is CASSLTGRNQPQHF. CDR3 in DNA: TGCGCCAGCAGCTTGACAGGCCGCAATCAGCCCCAGCATTTT.

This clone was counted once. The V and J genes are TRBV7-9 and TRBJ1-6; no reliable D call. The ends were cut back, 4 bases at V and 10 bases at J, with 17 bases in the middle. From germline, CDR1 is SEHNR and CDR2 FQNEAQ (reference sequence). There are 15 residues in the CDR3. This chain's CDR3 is CASSSMAGFESPLHF. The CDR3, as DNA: TGTGCCAGCAGCTCCATGGCAGGTTTTGAATCACCCCTCCACTTT.

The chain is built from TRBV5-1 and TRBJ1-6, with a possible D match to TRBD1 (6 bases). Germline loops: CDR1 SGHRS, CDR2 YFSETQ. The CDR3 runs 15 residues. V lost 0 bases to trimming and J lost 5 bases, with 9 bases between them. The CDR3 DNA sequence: TGCGCCAGCAGCTTGGTGGGGGCAAATAATTCACCCCTCCACTTT. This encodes CASSLVGANNSPLHF.

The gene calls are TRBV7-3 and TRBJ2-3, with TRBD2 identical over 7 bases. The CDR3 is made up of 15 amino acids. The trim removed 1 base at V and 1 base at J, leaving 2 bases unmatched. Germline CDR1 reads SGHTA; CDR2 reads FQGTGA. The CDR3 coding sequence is TGTGCCAGCAGCTTAATTGCGGGGGGCACAGATACGCAGTATTTT. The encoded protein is CASSLIAGGTDTQYF.

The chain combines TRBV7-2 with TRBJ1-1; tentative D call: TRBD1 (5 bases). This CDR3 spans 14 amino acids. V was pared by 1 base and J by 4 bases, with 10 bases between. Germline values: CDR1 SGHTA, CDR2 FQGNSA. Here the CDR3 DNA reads TGTGCCAGCAGCTTAGTGGGGGGTAGCACTGAAGCTTTCTTT. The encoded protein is CASSLVGGSTEAFF.

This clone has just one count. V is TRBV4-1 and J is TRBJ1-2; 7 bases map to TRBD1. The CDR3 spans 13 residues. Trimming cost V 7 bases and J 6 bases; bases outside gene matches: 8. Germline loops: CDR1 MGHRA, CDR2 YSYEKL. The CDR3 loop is CASTPAQGDGYTF. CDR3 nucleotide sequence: TGCGCCAGCACCCCTGCCCAGGGGGATGGCTACACCTTC.

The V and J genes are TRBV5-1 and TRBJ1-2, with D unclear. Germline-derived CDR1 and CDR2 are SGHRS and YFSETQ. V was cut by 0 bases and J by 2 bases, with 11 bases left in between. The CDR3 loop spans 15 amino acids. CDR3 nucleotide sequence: TGCGCCAGCAGCTTGGAAAGTGGAGGAAACTATGGCTACACCTTC. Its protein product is CASSLESGGNYGYTF.

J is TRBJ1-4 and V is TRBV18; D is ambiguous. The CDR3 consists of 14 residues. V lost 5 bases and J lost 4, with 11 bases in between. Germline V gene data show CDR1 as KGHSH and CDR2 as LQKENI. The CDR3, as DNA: TGTGCCAGCTCATCCGGCGACTTTAATGAAAAACTGTTTTTT. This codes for CASSSGDFNEKLFF. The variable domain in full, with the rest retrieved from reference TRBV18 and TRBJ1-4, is NAGVMQNPRHLVRRRGQEARLRCSPMKGHSHVYWYRQLPEEGLKFMVYLQKENIIDESGMPKERFSAEFPKEGPSILRIQQVVRGDSAAYFCASSSGDFNEKLFFGSGTQLSVL.

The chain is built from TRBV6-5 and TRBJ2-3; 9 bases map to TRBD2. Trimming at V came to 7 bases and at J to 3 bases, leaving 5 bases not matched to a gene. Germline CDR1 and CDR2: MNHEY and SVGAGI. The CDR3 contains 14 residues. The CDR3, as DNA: TGTGCCAGCAAACCGGGACTAGCTACAGATACGCAGTATTTT. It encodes CASKPGLATDTQYF.

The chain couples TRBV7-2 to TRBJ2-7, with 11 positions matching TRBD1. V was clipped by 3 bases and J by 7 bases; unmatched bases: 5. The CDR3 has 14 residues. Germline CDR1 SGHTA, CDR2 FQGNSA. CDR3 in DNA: TGTGCCAGCAGCTTCGCCGGGACAGGGGGGGAGCAGTACTTC. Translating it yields CASSFAGTGGEQYF. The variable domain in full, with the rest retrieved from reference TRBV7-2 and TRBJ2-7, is GAGVSQSPSNKVTEKGKDVELRCDPISGHTALYWYRQSLGQGLEFLIYFQGNSAPDKSGLPSDRFSAERTGGSVSTLTIQRTQQEDSAVYLCASSFAGTGGEQYFGPGTRLTVT.

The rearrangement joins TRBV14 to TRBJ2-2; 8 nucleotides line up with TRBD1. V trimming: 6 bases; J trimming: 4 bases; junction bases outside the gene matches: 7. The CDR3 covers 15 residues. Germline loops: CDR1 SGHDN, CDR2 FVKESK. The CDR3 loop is CASSFRQGTTGELFF. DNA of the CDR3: TGTGCCAGCAGTTTCAGACAGGGGACCACCGGGGAGCTGTTTTTT. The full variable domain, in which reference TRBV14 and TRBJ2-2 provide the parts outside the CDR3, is EAGVTQFPSHSVIEKGQTVTLRCDPISGHDNLYWYRRVMGKEIKFLLHFVKESKQDESGMPNNRFLAERTGGTYSTLKVQPAELEDSGVYFCASSFRQGTTGELFFGEGSRLTVL.